This T cell receptor beta chain was observed in a study of T cells after somatic rescue of genetic block. V lost 0 bases, J lost 1 base, and 7 bases lay in between. The CDR3 covers 15 residues. Germline-derived CDR1 and CDR2 are MNHEY and SVGAGI. The repertoire was sequenced with immunoSEQ multiplex PCR; TCRdb's copy has only in-frame clones and lacks some. Of 110,000 or so clones in the sample, 80% to 95% were seen once. Sequencing was carried out using peripheral blood mononuclear cells (PBMCs). The TCR sequence derives from a woman under 30. The rearrangement uses TRBV6-5 and TRBJ2-1; D is unclear. CDR3 region: CASSYSGWSYNEQFF. CDR3 nucleotides: TGTGCCAGCAGTTACTCCGGGTGGTCCTACAATGAGCAGTTCTTC.